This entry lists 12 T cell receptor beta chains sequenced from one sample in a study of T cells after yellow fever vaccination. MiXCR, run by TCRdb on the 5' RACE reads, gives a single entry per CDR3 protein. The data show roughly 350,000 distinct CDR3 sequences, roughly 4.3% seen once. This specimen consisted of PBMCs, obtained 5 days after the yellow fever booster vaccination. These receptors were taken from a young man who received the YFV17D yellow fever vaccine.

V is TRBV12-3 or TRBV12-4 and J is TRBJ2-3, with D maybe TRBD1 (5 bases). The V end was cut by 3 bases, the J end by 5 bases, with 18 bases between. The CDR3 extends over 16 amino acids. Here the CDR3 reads CASSLFGANQGDTQYF. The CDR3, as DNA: TGTGCCAGCAGTTTGTTTGGGGCTAACCAGGGAGATACGCAGTATTTT.

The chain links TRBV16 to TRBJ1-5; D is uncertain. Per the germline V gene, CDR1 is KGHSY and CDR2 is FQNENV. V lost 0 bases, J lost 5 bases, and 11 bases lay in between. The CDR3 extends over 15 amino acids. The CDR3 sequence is CASSQSGGMDQPQHF. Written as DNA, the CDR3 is TGTGCCAGCAGCCAATCGGGAGGGATGGATCAGCCCCAGCATTTT.

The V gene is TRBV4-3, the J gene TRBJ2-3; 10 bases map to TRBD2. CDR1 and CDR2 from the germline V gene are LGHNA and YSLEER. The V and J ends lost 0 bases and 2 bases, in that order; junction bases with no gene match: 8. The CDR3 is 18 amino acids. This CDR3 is CASSQEWERGGLTDTQYF. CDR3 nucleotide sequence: TGCGCCAGCAGCCAAGAGTGGGAGCGGGGGGGTCTCACAGATACGCAGTATTTT.

The CDR3 spells CASSPPDRPGDIQYF. In DNA, the CDR3 is TGTGCCAGCTCACCACCCGACAGGCCAGGGGACATTCAGTACTTC. The V gene is TRBV18, the J gene TRBJ2-4; D is possibly TRBD1 (6 bases). The germline V and J ends were trimmed by 0 bases and 8 bases, with 14 bases remaining between them. The CDR3 covers 15 residues. CDR1 is KGHSH, CDR2 LQKENI, per germline.

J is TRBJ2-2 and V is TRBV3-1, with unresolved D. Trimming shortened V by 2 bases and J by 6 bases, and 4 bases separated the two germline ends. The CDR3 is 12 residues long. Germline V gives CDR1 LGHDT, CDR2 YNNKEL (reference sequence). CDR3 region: CASSQRSGELFF. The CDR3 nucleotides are TGTGCCAGCAGCCAAAGGTCCGGGGAGCTGTTTTTT.

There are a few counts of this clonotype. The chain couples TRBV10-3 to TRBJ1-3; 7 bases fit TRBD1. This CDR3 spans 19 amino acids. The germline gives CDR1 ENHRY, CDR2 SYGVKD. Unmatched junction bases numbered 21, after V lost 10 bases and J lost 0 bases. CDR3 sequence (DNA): TGTGCCACGTGGGGAGCGGGACAGCATCCCAACTACTCTGGAAACACCATATATTTT. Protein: CATWGAGQHPNYSGNTIYF.

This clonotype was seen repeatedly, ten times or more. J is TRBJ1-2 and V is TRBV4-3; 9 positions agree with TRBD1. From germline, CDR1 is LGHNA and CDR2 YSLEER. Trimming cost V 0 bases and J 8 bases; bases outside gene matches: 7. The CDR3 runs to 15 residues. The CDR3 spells CASSQDEGQGRGYTF. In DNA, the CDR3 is TGCGCCAGCAGCCAAGATGAGGGACAGGGACGCGGCTACACCTTC.

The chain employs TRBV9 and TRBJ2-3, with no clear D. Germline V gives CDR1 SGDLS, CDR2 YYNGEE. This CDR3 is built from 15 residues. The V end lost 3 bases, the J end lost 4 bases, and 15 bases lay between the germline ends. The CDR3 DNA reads TGTGCCAGCAGCGGGCTAGGTACGGTGCCAGATACGCAGTATTTT. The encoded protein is CASSGLGTVPDTQYF.

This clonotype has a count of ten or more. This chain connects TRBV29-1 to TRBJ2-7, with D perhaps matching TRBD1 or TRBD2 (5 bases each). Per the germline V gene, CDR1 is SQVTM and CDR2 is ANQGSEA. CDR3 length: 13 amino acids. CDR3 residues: CSAGTESSYEQYF. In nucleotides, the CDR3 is TGCAGTGCCGGGACGGAAAGCTCCTACGAGCAGTACTTC.

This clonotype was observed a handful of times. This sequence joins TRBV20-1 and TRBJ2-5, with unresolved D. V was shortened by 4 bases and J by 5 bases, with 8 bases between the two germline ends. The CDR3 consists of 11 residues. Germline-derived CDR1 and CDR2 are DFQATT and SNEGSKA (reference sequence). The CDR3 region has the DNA TGCAGTGCTAACAGCCTCGAGACCCAGTACTTC. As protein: CSANSLETQYF.

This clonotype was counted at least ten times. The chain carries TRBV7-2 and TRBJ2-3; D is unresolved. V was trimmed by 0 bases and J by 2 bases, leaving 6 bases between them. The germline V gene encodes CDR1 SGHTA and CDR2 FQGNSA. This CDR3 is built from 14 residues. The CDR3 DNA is TGTGCCAGCAGCTTAGCCGGTCCCACAGATACGCAGTATTTT. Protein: CASSLAGPTDTQYF.

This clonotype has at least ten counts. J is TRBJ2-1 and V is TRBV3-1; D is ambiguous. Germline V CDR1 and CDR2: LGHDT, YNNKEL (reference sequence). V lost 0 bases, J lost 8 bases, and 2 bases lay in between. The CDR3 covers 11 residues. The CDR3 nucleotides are TGTGCCAGCAGCCAAGATCATGAGCAGTTCTTC. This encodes CASSQDHEQFF.